The present T cell receptor beta chain was sequenced within a study of blood T cell repertoires in COVID-19. In the study overall: Material from acute and convalescent COVID-19 was sourced from the United States, Italy and Spain. PBMCs, B-cell-depleted T cells, or T cells provided the cDNA or gDNA that made up the material.

Germline V CDR1 and CDR2: ENHRY, SYGVKD. Trimming stripped 3 bases from V and 2 bases from J, with 16 bases between. This CDR3 spans 16 amino acids. In the original workflow: Amplified reference gene primers provided the basis for estimating nucleated cell counts. TCRdb's table, derived via immunoSEQ multiplex PCR, lists solely in-frame clones and lacks some. That table supplies the V and J calls and clone size; D and trimming were determined from the DNA. The profile shows fewer than 65,000 clones, about four fifths of them singletons. The sequence was collected from a human donor in a cohort sampled during active COVID-19. The rearrangement links TRBV10-3 to TRBJ1-2; D unresolved. Material for sequencing was peripheral blood. CDR3 region: CAISDPSWRGNYGYTF. As DNA, the CDR3 is TGTGCCATCAGTGACCCTTCCTGGAGAGGGAACTATGGCTACACCTTC.